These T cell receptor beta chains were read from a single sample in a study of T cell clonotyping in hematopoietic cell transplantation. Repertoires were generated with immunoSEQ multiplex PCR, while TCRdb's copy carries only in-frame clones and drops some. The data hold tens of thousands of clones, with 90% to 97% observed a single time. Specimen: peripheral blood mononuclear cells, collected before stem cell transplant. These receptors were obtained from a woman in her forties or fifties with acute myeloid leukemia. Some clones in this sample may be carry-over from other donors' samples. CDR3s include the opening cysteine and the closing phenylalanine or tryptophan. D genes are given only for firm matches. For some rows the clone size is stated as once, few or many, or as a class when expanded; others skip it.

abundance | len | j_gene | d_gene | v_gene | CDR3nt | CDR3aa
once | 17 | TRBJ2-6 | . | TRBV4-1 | TGCGCCAGCAGCCAAGATCCCCCCCGCTCTGGGGCCAACGTCCTGACTTTC | CASSQDPPRSGANVLTF
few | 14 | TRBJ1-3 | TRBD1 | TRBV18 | TGTGCCAGCTCACCCTTGGACAGGGCTGACACCATATATTTT | CASSPLDRADTIYF
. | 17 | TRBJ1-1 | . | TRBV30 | TGTGCCTGGAGTCCTACGAGAGGGTTAGCCGGGGGTGTTGAAGCTTTCTTT | CAWSPTRGLAGGVEAFF
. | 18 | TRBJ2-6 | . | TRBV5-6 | TGTGCCAGCAGCTTGGTTTCAGGGGTCAACTCTGGGGCCAACGTCCTGACTTTC | CASSLVSGVNSGANVLTF
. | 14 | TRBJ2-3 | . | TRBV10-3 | TGTGCCATCAGTGCGGGCGGGAACGCAGATACGCAGTATTTT | CAISAGGNADTQYF
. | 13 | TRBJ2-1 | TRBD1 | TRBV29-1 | TGCAGCGTTGAAGGGACAGGGTGGGATGAGCAGTTCTTC | CSVEGTGWDEQFF
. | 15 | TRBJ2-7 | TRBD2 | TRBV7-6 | TGTGCCAGCAGCTTAGGGACTAGCTTGGACTACGAGCAGTACTTC | CASSLGTSLDYEQYF
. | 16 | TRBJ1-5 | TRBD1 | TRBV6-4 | TGTGCCAGCAGTGATTGTCGACAGGGGGCTAATCAGCCCCAGCATTTT | CASSDCRQGANQPQHF
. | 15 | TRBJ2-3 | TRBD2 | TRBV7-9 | TGTGCCAGCAGCTCCCGACTAGCCTCCACAGATACGCAGTATTTT | CASSSRLASTDTQYF
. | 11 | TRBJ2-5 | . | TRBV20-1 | TGCAGTGCCACACTTCCTGAGACCCAGTACTTC | CSATLPETQYF
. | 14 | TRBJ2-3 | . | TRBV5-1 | TGCGCCAGCAGCGGGGGACCGAGCACAGATACGCAGTATTTT | CASSGGPSTDTQYF
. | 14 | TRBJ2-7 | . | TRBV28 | TGTGCCAGCAGCCCCTCCGGGACACTTTACGAGCAGTACTTC | CASSPSGTLYEQYF
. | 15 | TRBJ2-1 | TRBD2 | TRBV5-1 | TGCGCCAGCCGAACTTCGGGGGGGCCGGTGAATGAGCAGTTCTTC | CASRTSGGPVNEQFF
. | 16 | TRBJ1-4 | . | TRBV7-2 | TGTGCCAGCAGCCCCTCTGTGTTGGGTCTTAATGAAAAACTGTTTTTT | CASSPSVLGLNEKLFF
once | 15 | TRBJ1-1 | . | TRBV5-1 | TGCGCCAGCAGCTTGGGGACAGTATCAGCTTCCGAAGCTTTCTTT | CASSLGTVSASEAFF
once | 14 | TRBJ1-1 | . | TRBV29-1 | TGCAGCGTCGCTCCGCGAGGGGACGGACCGGAAGCTTTCTTT | CSVAPRGDGPEAFF
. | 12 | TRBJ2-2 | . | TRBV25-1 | TGTGCCAGCAGTGAATTTAAGGGGGAGCTGTTTTTT | CASSEFKGELFF
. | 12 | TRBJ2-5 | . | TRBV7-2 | TGTGCCAGCAGCTTTGAATTGAAGACCCAGTACTTC | CASSFELKTQYF
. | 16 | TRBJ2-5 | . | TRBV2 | TGTGCCAGCAGTGAAGACCTTGGGGCGTCCGGGGAGACCCAGTACTTC | CASSEDLGASGETQYF
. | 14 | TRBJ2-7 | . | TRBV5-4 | TGTGCCAGCAGCTTGAGGTCAGGCTCCTACGAGCAGTACTTC | CASSLRSGSYEQYF
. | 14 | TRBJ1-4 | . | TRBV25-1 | TGTGCCAGCAGTGAAAAGGGGGACGTTGAAAAACTGTTTTTT | CASSEKGDVEKLFF
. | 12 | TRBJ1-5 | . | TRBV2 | TGTGCCAGCAGTCAGGGAAATCAGCCCCAGCATTTT | CASSQGNQPQHF
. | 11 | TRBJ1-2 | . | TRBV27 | TGTGCCACAGGTGTCGGCTATGGCTACACCTTC | CATGVGYGYTF
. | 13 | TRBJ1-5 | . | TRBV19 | TGTGCCAGTAAACCGGGGGCTAATCAGCCCCAGCATTTT | CASKPGANQPQHF
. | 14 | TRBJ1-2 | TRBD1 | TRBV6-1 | TGTGCCAGCAGTGAAGGCGAGGGGGCGCGGGGCTACACCTTC | CASSEGEGARGYTF
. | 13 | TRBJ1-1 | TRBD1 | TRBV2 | TGTGCCAGCAGATACAGGGGGGCCACTGAAGCTTTCTTT | CASRYRGATEAFF
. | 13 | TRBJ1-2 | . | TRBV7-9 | TGTGCCAGCAGCTCGGACAGTTACTATGGCTACACCTTC | CASSSDSYYGYTF
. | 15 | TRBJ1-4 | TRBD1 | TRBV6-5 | TGTGCCAGCAGTTTCCCAGGGGGGGGTAATGAAAAACTGTTTTTT | CASSFPGGGNEKLFF
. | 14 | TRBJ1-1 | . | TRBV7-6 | TGTGCCAGCAGCTCACGGAGGGGTTGGACTGAAGCTTTCTTT | CASSSRRGWTEAFF
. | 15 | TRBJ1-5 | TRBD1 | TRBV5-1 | TGCGCCAGCAGCTTGGGCACAGGGGACAATCAGCCCCAGCATTTT | CASSLGTGDNQPQHF
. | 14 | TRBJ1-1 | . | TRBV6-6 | TGTGCCAGCAGTTACGGCAGGGGTAATTCCGAAGCTTTCTTT | CASSYGRGNSEAFF
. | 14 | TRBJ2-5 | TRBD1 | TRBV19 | TGTGCCAGTAGTGGGACAGGGGGTTGGGAGACCCAGTACTTC | CASSGTGGWETQYF
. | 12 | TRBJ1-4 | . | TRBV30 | TGTGCGGCGGGACTGATCAATGAAAAACTGTTTTTT | CAAGLINEKLFF
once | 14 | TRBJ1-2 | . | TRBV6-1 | TGTGCCAGCAGTGAGGGACCGGCTAACTATGGCTACACCTTC | CASSEGPANYGYTF
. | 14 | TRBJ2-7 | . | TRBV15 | TGTGCCACCAGCATACGGGGCTTCGGGGTCGAGCAGTACTTC | CATSIRGFGVEQYF
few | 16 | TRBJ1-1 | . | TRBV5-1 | TGCGCCAGCAGCTCGTGGATGGCCGACATGAACACTGAAGCTTTCTTT | CASSSWMADMNTEAFF
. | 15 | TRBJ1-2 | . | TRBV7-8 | TGTGCCAGCAGCTTAGCGGGGACCAGCAACTATGGCTACACCTTC | CASSLAGTSNYGYTF
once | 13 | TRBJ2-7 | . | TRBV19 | TGTGCCAGTAGCGCCACAGGGACGAACGAGCAGTACTTC | CASSATGTNEQYF
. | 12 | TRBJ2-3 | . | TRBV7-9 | TGTGCCAGCAGCCCCCTTCCGGGAGCGGGGTATTTT | CASSPLPGAGYF
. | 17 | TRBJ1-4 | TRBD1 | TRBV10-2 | TGCGCCAGCCGAGGGTCACAGGGGCTGGTCCGGAATGAAAAACTGTTTTTT | CASRGSQGLVRNEKLFF
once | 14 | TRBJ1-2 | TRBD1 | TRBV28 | TGTGCCAGCAGTTCAAAGGGGGCGGGGTATGGCTACACCTTC | CASSSKGAGYGYTF
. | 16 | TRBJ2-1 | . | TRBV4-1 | TGCGCCAGCAGGCAACCCTGGGACGGAGCTTCCAATGAGCAGTTCTTC | CASRQPWDGASNEQFF
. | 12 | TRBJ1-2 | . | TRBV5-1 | TGCGCCAGCAGCACAAGTCATCATGGCTACACCTTC | CASSTSHHGYTF
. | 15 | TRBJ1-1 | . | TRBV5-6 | TGTGCCAGCAGCTTTTGGGAGGGACGAAACACTGAAGCTTTCTTT | CASSFWEGRNTEAFF
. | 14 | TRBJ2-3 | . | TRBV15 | TGTGCCACCAGGAGCGGAGCTAGCACAGATACGCAGTATTTT | CATRSGASTDTQYF
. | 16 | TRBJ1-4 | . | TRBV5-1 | TGCGCCAGCAGCTCCGACGGGGACATTGCTAATGAAAAACTGTTTTTT | CASSSDGDIANEKLFF
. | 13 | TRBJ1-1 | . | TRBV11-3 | TGTGCCAGCAGCTCTTACTTTGACACTGAAGCTTTCTTT | CASSSYFDTEAFF
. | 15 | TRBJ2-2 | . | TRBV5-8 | TGTGCCAGCAGCCAACGGACAGCGAACACCGGGGAGCTGTTTTTT | CASSQRTANTGELFF
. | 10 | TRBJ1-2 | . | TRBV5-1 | TGCGCCAGCCCTCGATTTGGCTACACCTTC | CASPRFGYTF
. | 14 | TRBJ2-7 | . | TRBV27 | TGTGCCAGCAGTCCGGGACCCCTTCACTACGAGCAGTACTTC | CASSPGPLHYEQYF
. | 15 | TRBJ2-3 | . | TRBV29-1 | TGCAGCGTCCAAAACACAGGGCTCAGGACAGATACGCAGTATTTT | CSVQNTGLRTDTQYF
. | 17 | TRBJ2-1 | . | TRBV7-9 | TGTGCCAGCACCGGCACCTCTGGCGGGGGCTACTACAATGAGCAGTTCTTC | CASTGTSGGGYYNEQFF
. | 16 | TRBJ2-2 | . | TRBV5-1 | TGCGCCAGCAGCTTGGCCGGGACTGTTAACACCGGGGAGCTGTTTTTT | CASSLAGTVNTGELFF
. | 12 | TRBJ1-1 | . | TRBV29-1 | TGCAGCGTTAGATCCGGGATCCCTGAAGCTTTCTTT | CSVRSGIPEAFF
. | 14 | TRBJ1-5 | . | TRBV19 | TGTGCCAGTAGTATAGTAGGCCGGTATCAGCCCCAGCATTTT | CASSIVGRYQPQHF
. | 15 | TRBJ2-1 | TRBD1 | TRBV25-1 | TGTGCCAGCAGTCCAGGGACAGGGCGGCGGAATGAGCAGTTCTTC | CASSPGTGRRNEQFF